Each of the 2 T cell receptor beta chains below was sequenced from the same sample in a study of T cells in Graves' hyperthyroidism and ophthalmopathy (dated by TCRdb to about 2019). Receptor amplification or capture employed multiplex PCR. Sequencing used an Illumina HiSeq 2000. The TCR beta CDR3 regions were amplified from the RNA transcripts. The TCR CDR3 was subjected to a first round of RT-PCR using the HTBI primer set and the Qiagen OneStep RT-PCR kit. TCRdb trimmed the raw reads at Q25, called clones with MiXCR and kept productive beta chains. Each entry is one CDR3 protein sequence, shown with its most common DNA and genes. The sample has about 160,000 distinct CDR3 sequences on record, about a tenth of them singletons. The ten most abundant clones make up over 20% of the sample. Material for sequencing was blood. The receptors come from a woman between 18 and 30 years old with Graves' hyperthyroidism that later progressed to Graves' ophthalmopathy.

This clonotype showed up many times. The chain recombines TRBV30 with TRBJ1-1, with 7 nucleotides matching TRBD1. J lost 1 base, V lost 1 base, and 6 bases had no gene match. The germline gives CDR1 GTSNPN, CDR2 SVGIG (reference sequence). CDR3 length: 15 amino acids. The CDR3 bases are TGTGCCTGGAGTGAATTGGGACAGAAGAACACTGAAGCTTTCTTT. It codes for CAWSELGQKNTEAFF.

This clonotype was detected many times. This chain links TRBV27 with TRBJ2-7; TRBD1 matches 8 bases. Germline V CDR1 and CDR2: MNHEY, SMNVEV (reference sequence). Trimming took 6 bases from V and 2 from J; bases not matched to a gene: 6. This CDR3 comprises 14 residues. Here the CDR3 reads CASSVQGVTYEQYF. The CDR3 coding sequence is TGTGCCAGCAGCGTACAGGGGGTTACCTACGAGCAGTACTTC.